This T cell receptor (beta chain) was retrieved from a study of blood T cell repertoires in COVID-19. Study-wide background: Sources were T cells, B-cell-depleted T cells, or PBMCs; the material itself was cDNA or gDNA.

V lost 1 base, J lost 3 bases, and 7 bases lay in between. This CDR3 has 13 amino acids. As regards this clone: The identical CDR3 is also encoded by other nucleotide sequences in the sample.

Assay: immunoSEQ multiplex PCR; the TCRdb copy retains only in-frame clones and omits some. The sample holds around 110,000 clones; just over 90% are singletons and the top ten take less than 2%. The chain links TRBV12-3 or TRBV12-4 to TRBJ2-7, with a tentative D call TRBD1 (5 bases). The sequence was collected from a human donor with active COVID-19. The donor label of this sample is uncertain. The sequenced sample was peripheral blood. CDR3 residues: CASSLGQGYEQYF. CDR3 bases: TGTGCCAGCAGTTTAGGGCAGGGCTACGAGCAGTACTTC.